This entry lists 29 T cell receptor beta chains sequenced from one sample in a study of cytomegalovirus exposure and HLA in healthy donors. Assay used: immunoSEQ multiplex PCR; TCRdb lists only in-frame clones, some missing. Of approximately 160,000 clones in the sample, 91% were seen once. The sample was PBMCs. The receptors here all came from a young woman in good health and CMV-seropositive.

V is TRBV18 and J is TRBJ2-1, with D possibly TRBD1 on 6 matching bases. V lost 2 bases, J lost 4 bases, and 15 bases lay in between. This CDR3 is built from 16 residues. CDR1 and CDR2 (germline): KGHSH, LQKENI. CDR3 residues: CASSPGIGQGYNEQFF. The DNA of the CDR3 is TGTGCCAGCTCACCAGGGATAGGGCAGGGGTACAATGAGCAGTTCTTC.

Points on this clone: Mismatch with germline at one junction end may stem from a read error. This chain connects TRBV5-4 to TRBJ1-1; 8 bases fit TRBD1. The CDR3 has 15 residues. The V gene's germline CDR1 is SGHNT and CDR2 YYREEE (reference sequence). Here the CDR3 reads CASSLPTGVKTEAFF. Written as DNA, the CDR3 is TGTGCCAGCAGCCTTCCGACAGGGGTGAAGACTGAAGCTTTCTTT.

This chain's CDR3 is CASSFPGLDGGELFF. CDR3 bases: TGTGCCAGCAGCTTCCCAGGACTAGACGGCGGGGAGCTGTTTTTT. V and J are TRBV7-2 and TRBJ2-2; 7 bases fit TRBD2. Germline values: CDR1 SGHTA, CDR2 FQGNSA. CDR3 length equals 15 residues. Trimming at V came to 3 bases and at J to 7 bases, leaving 8 bases not matched to a gene.

This chain connects TRBV2 to TRBJ1-5; 8 bases map to TRBD1. The CDR3 loop spans 14 amino acids. Germline V gene sequence: CDR1 SNHLY, CDR2 FYNNEI. Trimming at V came to 6 bases and at J to 5 bases, leaving 6 bases not matched to a gene. The CDR3 nucleotides are TGTGCCAGCAGACAGGGGGAAGGTGATCAGCCCCAGCATTTT. This translates into CASRQGEGDQPQHF.

This clone occurred a few times. The chain couples TRBV25-1 to TRBJ1-2, with 10 bases lining up with TRBD1. This CDR3 has 14 residues. Germline V lookup: CDR1 MGHDK, CDR2 SYGVNS. Trimming removed 2 bases from V and 8 bases from J; junction bases left unmatched: 5. In nucleotides, the CDR3 is TGTGCCAGCAGTGAACGACAGGGGGCAAGGGGCTACACCTTC. It is translated as CASSERQGARGYTF.

A single count supports this clone. The chain is built from TRBV5-6 and TRBJ2-2; 14 nucleotides align to TRBD2. Germline V CDR1 and CDR2: SGHDT, YYEEEE. J lost 5 bases, V lost 4 bases, and 10 bases had no gene match. The CDR3 is 18 residues long. As DNA, the CDR3 is TGTGCCAGCAGCCAGGGACTAGCGGGAGTTTCGGGGACCGGGGAGCTGTTTTTT. Its translation is CASSQGLAGVSGTGELFF. The full variable domain, completed using reference TRBV5-6 and TRBJ2-2, is DAGVTQSPTHLIKTRGQQVTLRCSPKSGHDTVSWYQQALGQGPQFIFQYYEEEERQRGNFPDRFSGHQFPNYSSELNVNALLLGDSALYLCASSQGLAGVSGTGELFFGEGSRLTVL.

This chain joins TRBV5-1 and TRBJ2-1; 11 bases align to TRBD1. Germline CDR1 reads SGHRS; CDR2 reads YFSETQ. The trim removed 4 bases at V and 0 bases at J, leaving 15 bases unmatched. This CDR3 spans 20 amino acids. The CDR3 sequence is CASSPWTGGAEGSSYNEQFF. The DNA of the CDR3 is TGCGCCAGCAGCCCCTGGACAGGGGGCGCGGAGGGGAGCTCCTACAATGAGCAGTTCTTC.

The V and J genes are TRBV6-6 and TRBJ2-6; D is unclear. The CDR3 runs 15 residues. Trimming removed 5 bases at V and 0 bases at J, with 8 bases between. In germline, CDR1 is MNHNY, CDR2 SVGAGI (reference sequence). CDR3 in amino acids: CASSPSFSGANVLTF. The CDR3 nucleotides read TGTGCCAGCAGTCCCTCCTTCTCTGGGGCCAACGTCCTGACTTTC.

The chain uses TRBV6-1 and TRBJ1-2; D might be TRBD1 (5 bases). Per the germline V gene, CDR1 is MNHNS and CDR2 is SASEGT. This CDR3 is built from 13 residues. V lost 3 bases to trimming and J lost 9 bases, with 14 bases between them. CDR3 sequence reads: CASSDYAGWSYTF. The CDR3 nucleotides read TGTGCCAGCAGTGATTATGCAGGGTGGAGCTACACCTTC.

The V call is TRBV29-1, the J call TRBJ2-3, with 10 bases that match TRBD1. Germline-derived CDR1 and CDR2 are SQVTM and ANQGSEA. The CDR3 covers 17 residues. With V trimmed by 2 bases and J by 1 base, 9 bases remained unmatched. The CDR3 is CSVETGQGLEGTDTQYF. Written as DNA, the CDR3 is TGCAGCGTTGAAACGGGACAGGGGTTGGAGGGCACAGATACGCAGTATTTT.

The rearrangement uses TRBV28 and TRBJ1-2; no clear D. Germline lookup yields CDR1 MDHEN and CDR2 SYDVKM. This CDR3 contains 14 residues. V was shortened by 3 bases and J by 6 bases, with 14 bases between the two germline ends. The CDR3 sequence: CASSFAARANGYTF. The CDR3 bases are TGTGCCAGCAGTTTCGCGGCGAGGGCGAATGGCTACACCTTC.

The chain recombines TRBV7-9 with TRBJ1-1, with 9 bases identical to TRBD1. The CDR3 covers 15 residues. V was pared by 3 bases and J by 3 bases, with 5 bases of the junction left unmatched. The germline CDR1 and CDR2 sequences are SEHNR and FQNEAQ (reference sequence). The CDR3 nucleotides are TGTGCCAGCAGCTTGACAGGGGGTTCGTACACTGAAGCTTTCTTT. Amino acids: CASSLTGGSYTEAFF. The whole variable domain, remainder taken from reference TRBV7-9 and TRBJ1-1, is DTGVSQNPRHKITKRGQNVTFRCDPISEHNRLYWYRQTLGQGPEFLTYFQNEAQLEKSRLLSDRFSAERPKGSFSTLEIQRTEQGDSAMYLCASSLTGGSYTEAFFGQGTRLTVV.

The chain joins TRBV2 to TRBJ2-7; tentatively, D is TRBD2 (6 bases). Trimming shortened V by 0 bases and J by 3 bases, and 9 bases separated the two germline ends. There are 14 residues in the CDR3. From germline, CDR1 is SNHLY and CDR2 FYNNEI. The CDR3 loop is CASSEARSGYEQYF. The CDR3 DNA sequence: TGTGCCAGCAGTGAAGCGCGTAGCGGCTACGAGCAGTACTTC. The full variable domain, in which reference TRBV2 and TRBJ2-7 provide the parts outside the CDR3, is EPEVTQTPSHQVTQMGQEVILRCVPISNHLYFYWYRQILGQKVEFLVSFYNNEISEKSEIFDDQFSVERPDGSNFTLKIRSTKLEDSAMYFCASSEARSGYEQYFGPGTRLTVT.

V and J are TRBV28 and TRBJ1-4; no clear D. Trimming took off 6 bases at V and 5 bases at J, with 10 bases between the two ends. In germline, CDR1 is MDHEN, CDR2 SYDVKM. The CDR3 has 13 residues. The CDR3 spells CASRNRQNEKLFF. CDR3 nucleotides: TGTGCCAGCAGGAACAGACAAAATGAAAAACTGTTTTTT.

This clone was counted ten times or more. The chain recombines TRBV27 with TRBJ2-7; 9 bases match TRBD1. Germline CDR1 is MNHEY and CDR2 is SMNVEV (reference sequence). V was clipped by 4 bases and J by 3 bases; unmatched bases: 4. This CDR3 has 14 residues. The CDR3 loop reads CASSWGQGIYEQYF. CDR3 DNA: TGTGCCAGCAGTTGGGGACAGGGCATCTACGAGCAGTACTTC.

The chain combines TRBV28 with TRBJ2-3; 8 bases map to TRBD2. V lost 2 bases and J lost 8; bases outside the gene matches: 6. This CDR3 comprises 14 residues. The germline CDR1 and CDR2 sequences are MDHEN and SYDVKM. CDR3 nucleotides: TGTGCCAGCAGTTTAACGGGAGGGCCGGGTACGCAGTATTTT. Translating gives CASSLTGGPGTQYF.

The rearrangement uses TRBV27 and TRBJ2-7; 14 bases are shared with TRBD2. J gave up 6 bases and V 2 bases, and 6 bases lay outside the gene matches. Per germline, CDR1 MNHEY and CDR2 SMNVEV (reference sequence). The CDR3 sequence is 16 residues long. CDR3 sequence reads: CASSLRGTSGSGEQYF. The DNA of the CDR3 is TGTGCCAGCAGTTTACGGGGGACTAGCGGGAGTGGCGAGCAGTACTTC.

The chain recombines TRBV15 with TRBJ1-5, with D possibly being TRBD1 (6 bases). CDR3 size: 16 residues. The germline gives CDR1 LNHNV, CDR2 YYDKDF (reference sequence). The V and J ends lost 1 base and 4 bases respectively, with 14 bases between them. CDR3 protein: CATSRVPGGRNQPQHF. In nucleotides, the CDR3 is TGTGCCACCAGCAGAGTTCCTGGGGGCAGGAATCAGCCCCAGCATTTT.

The V call is TRBV15, the J call TRBJ2-1, with 13 positions matching TRBD2. V dropped 9 bases and J dropped 0; count of bases not matched to a gene: 2. This CDR3 region has 15 residues. Germline lookup yields CDR1 LNHNV and CDR2 YYDKDF (reference sequence). The CDR3: CATRTSGSSYNEQFF. As DNA, the CDR3 is TGTGCCACGAGGACTAGCGGGAGCTCCTACAATGAGCAGTTCTTC. The complete variable domain, with remaining parts taken from reference TRBV15 and TRBJ2-1, reads DAMVIQNPRYQVTQFGKPVTLSCSQTLNHNVMYWYQQKSSQAPKLLFHYYDKDFNNEADTPDNFQSRRPNTSFCFLDIRSPGLGDTAMYLCATRTSGSSYNEQFFGPGTRLTVL.

The V call is TRBV4-3, the J call TRBJ2-7; TRBD1 agrees at 8 bases. Trimming at V came to 0 bases and at J to 3 bases, leaving 4 bases not matched to a gene. The CDR3 sequence is 15 residues long. Germline V gene sequence: CDR1 LGHNA, CDR2 YSLEER. CDR3 in DNA: TGCGCCAGCAGCCAAGATGGAGACAGGGGCTACGAGCAGTACTTC. This gives the protein CASSQDGDRGYEQYF.

The CDR3 loop reads CASSPPRDTLDNEQFF. CDR3 sequence (DNA): TGTGCCAGCAGCCCCCCAAGGGACACCCTAGACAATGAGCAGTTCTTC. V usage is TRBV7-9 and J usage is TRBJ2-1, with D maybe TRBD1 (6 bases). Germline-derived CDR1 and CDR2 are SEHNR and FQNEAQ (reference sequence). This CDR3 contains 16 residues. With 5 bases removed from V and 5 bases from J, the gap between germline ends came to 19 bases. Drawing the rest from reference TRBV7-9 and TRBJ2-1, the complete variable domain is DTGVSQNPRHKITKRGQNVTFRCDPISEHNRLYWYRQTLGQGPEFLTYFQNEAQLEKSRLLSDRFSAERPKGSFSTLEIQRTEQGDSAMYLCASSPPRDTLDNEQFFGPGTRLTVL.

This chain uses TRBV19 with TRBJ2-1; 7 bases align to TRBD2. The V gene's germline CDR1 is LNHDA and CDR2 SQIVND (reference sequence). The ends lost 1 base at V and 4 bases at J; junction bases unmatched: 4. This CDR3 comprises 15 residues. CDR3 coding DNA: TGTGCCAGTAGTATAGTGGGGACTACTTACAATGAGCAGTTCTTC. Translation: CASSIVGTTYNEQFF.

The rearrangement joins TRBV28 to TRBJ2-7; D gene ambiguous. The germline V and J ends were trimmed by 6 bases and 6 bases, with 15 bases remaining between them. Germline values: CDR1 MDHEN, CDR2 SYDVKM. The CDR3 is made up of 13 amino acids. The CDR3 bases are TGTGCCAGCAGACTACCCCGTCGGTCCGAGCAGTACTTC. It translates to CASRLPRRSEQYF.

CDR3 sequence: CASSTHRGPEQYF. The DNA for the CDR3 is TGTGCCAGCAGCACACACAGGGGGCCGGAGCAGTACTTC. V usage is TRBV21-1 and J usage is TRBJ2-7; the table names TRBD1, a call not compared with the DNA. TRBV21-1 represents a pseudogene. The CDR3 contains 13 residues.

This clone was observed a single time. The chain is built from TRBV6-1 and TRBJ1-1; 7 positions agree with TRBD1. CDR3 length: 13 residues. J gave up 1 base and V 7 bases, and 3 bases lay outside the gene matches. From germline, CDR1 is MNHNS and CDR2 SASEGT. CDR3 loop: CASTWTGNTEAFF. The CDR3, as DNA: TGTGCCAGCACCTGGACAGGGAACACTGAAGCTTTCTTT.

The chain joins TRBV4-2 to TRBJ2-7, with D maybe TRBD2 (5 bases). This CDR3 is built from 14 residues. The V gene lost 0 bases and the J gene lost 7 bases, with 13 bases spanning the gap. From germline, CDR1 is LGHNA and CDR2 YNFKEQ. As DNA, the CDR3 is TGTGCCAGCAGCCAAGACAAGGGTACGGGGGAGCAGTACTTC. Amino acid sequence: CASSQDKGTGEQYF.

The chain combines TRBV6-5 with TRBJ1-2; 8 nucleotides align to TRBD1. The ends lost 5 bases at V and 2 bases at J; junction bases unmatched: 7. The CDR3 totals 15 residues. The germline gives CDR1 MNHEY, CDR2 SVGAGI. CDR3 bases: TGTGCCAGCAGTAGCGCCGGGACAGGCAACTATGGCTACACCTTC. Encoded protein: CASSSAGTGNYGYTF.

CDR3 protein: CAYLAVNTEAFF. DNA for the CDR3: TGTGCCTACCTGGCGGTGAACACTGAAGCTTTCTTT. V is TRBV30 and J is TRBJ1-1; D is ambiguous. Trimming left V 7 bases short and J 0 bases short, with 9 bases between. From germline, CDR1 is GTSNPN and CDR2 SVGIG (reference sequence). This CDR3 spans 12 amino acids.

V and J are TRBV15 and TRBJ2-5, with a tentative D call TRBD2 (5 bases). Germline values: CDR1 LNHNV, CDR2 YYDKDF (reference sequence). V was pared by 1 base and J by 10 bases, with 19 bases between. The CDR3 consists of 15 residues. The CDR3, as DNA: TGTGCCACCAGCAGAGTTCGAGACACACCACGGGACCAGTACTTC. Its translation is CATSRVRDTPRDQYF.